Following are 10 T cell receptor beta chains from one sample sequenced in a study of cytomegalovirus exposure and HLA in healthy donors. 13 Jbeta primers and 60 Vbeta primers were used for the PCR. Sequenced by immunoSEQ multiplex PCR; TCRdb stores in-frame clones only, minus some. The table shows under 250,000 clones, with about 80% occurring only once. What was sequenced was PBMCs. The receptors were gathered from a man younger than 40 in good health and CMV-seronegative.

The chain couples TRBV6-5 to TRBJ2-7, with 12 positions matching TRBD2. Germline V gene sequence: CDR1 MNHEY, CDR2 SVGAGI. The CDR3 totals 15 residues. Losses at the gene ends were 0 bases for V and 7 bases for J; bases not matched to a gene: 4. In DNA, the CDR3 is TGTGCCAGCAGTTACTCGCGGCTAGCGGGAGGGGAGCAGTACTTC. As protein: CASSYSRLAGGEQYF.

Notes on this clone: Other DNA sequences in this specimen translate into the identical CDR3. The chain has TRBV5-1 and TRBJ2-7; D gene unclear. V was cut by 5 bases and J by 1 base, with 7 bases left in between. The germline CDR1 and CDR2 sequences are SGHRS and YFSETQ. This CDR3 is 12 amino acids long. CDR3 loop: CASSVDSYEQYF. CDR3 DNA: TGCGCCAGCAGTGTAGATTCCTACGAGCAGTACTTC.

The CDR3: CATSRVRYNEQFF. The CDR3 DNA reads TGTGCCACCAGCAGAGTTCGCTACAATGAGCAGTTCTTC. The J gene is TRBJ2-1, the V gene TRBV15; D remains unclear. The CDR3 has 13 amino acids. The germline CDR1 and CDR2 sequences are LNHNV and YYDKDF (reference sequence). With 1 base removed from V and 3 bases from J, the gap between germline ends came to 4 bases.

The sample holds one count of this clone. The gene calls are TRBV27 and TRBJ1-1, with D possibly being TRBD1 (6 bases). Germline CDR1 reads MNHEY; CDR2 reads SMNVEV (reference sequence). V was trimmed by 0 bases and J by 1 base, leaving 21 bases between them. The CDR3 totals 19 residues. The chain's CDR3 is CASSLSRQTGKKSNTEAFF. CDR3 DNA sequence: TGTGCCAGCAGTTTATCCCGTCAGACAGGAAAAAAATCGAACACTGAAGCTTTCTTT.

The chain employs TRBV5-1 and TRBJ2-3, with TRBD2 as a possible D gene (6 bases). The CDR3 extends over 17 amino acids. The V end was cut by 0 bases, the J end by 1 base, with 15 bases between. Germline V gene lookup returns CDR1 SGHRS and CDR2 YFSETQ. The CDR3 DNA is TGCGCCAGCAGCTTGGGTTTAGGCGGGGTCGGCACAGATACGCAGTATTTT. It encodes CASSLGLGGVGTDTQYF.

The rearrangement uses TRBV9 and TRBJ2-4; weak D call: TRBD1 (6 bases). Trimming pared 2 bases from V and 6 bases from J, leaving 15 bases between. This CDR3 spans 15 amino acids. From germline, CDR1 is SGDLS and CDR2 YYNGEE. CDR3: CASSVTQGSGNIQYF. Written as DNA, the CDR3 is TGTGCCAGCAGCGTTACTCAGGGGTCGGGAAACATTCAGTACTTC.

The rearrangement joins TRBV28 to TRBJ2-7; 9 bases line up with TRBD2. This CDR3 has 14 amino acids. Germline trimming cut 6 bases from V and 6 bases from J; bases unmatched to any gene: 9. CDR1 and CDR2 (germline): MDHEN, SYDVKM. The CDR3 DNA reads as TGTGCCAGCAGCTACGGGACTAGCAAGGGCGAGCAGTACTTC. Protein sequence: CASSYGTSKGEQYF.

This chain uses TRBV2 with TRBJ2-2, with D possibly being TRBD1 (6 bases). The germline V and J ends were trimmed by 4 bases and 0 bases, with 12 bases remaining between them. This CDR3 contains 16 residues. Germline CDR1 SNHLY, CDR2 FYNNEI. The CDR3 reads CASSVGGQPNTGELFF. CDR3 sequence (DNA): TGTGCCAGCAGTGTAGGTGGACAGCCGAACACCGGGGAGCTGTTTTTT.

This clone was observed a single time. The rearrangement uses TRBV9 and TRBJ2-2; 11 bases line up with TRBD2. The CDR3 totals 17 residues. Germline V CDR1 and CDR2: SGDLS, YYNGEE. The trim removed 3 bases at V and 3 bases at J, leaving 7 bases unmatched. For the CDR3, the DNA is TGTGCCAGCAGCGGTGGGACTAGCGGTCTTGACACCGGGGAGCTGTTTTTT. Its protein product is CASSGGTSGLDTGELFF.

The V gene is TRBV6-6, the J gene TRBJ1-1; 12 bases align to TRBD1. The germline V gene has CDR1 MNHNY and CDR2 SVGAGI (reference sequence). The CDR3 sequence is 14 residues long. Trimming at V came to 6 bases and at J to 5 bases, leaving 4 bases not matched to a gene. The CDR3 bases are TGTGCCAGCAGCGGGGACAGGGGGCGAACTGAAGCTTTCTTT. Residues: CASSGDRGRTEAFF.